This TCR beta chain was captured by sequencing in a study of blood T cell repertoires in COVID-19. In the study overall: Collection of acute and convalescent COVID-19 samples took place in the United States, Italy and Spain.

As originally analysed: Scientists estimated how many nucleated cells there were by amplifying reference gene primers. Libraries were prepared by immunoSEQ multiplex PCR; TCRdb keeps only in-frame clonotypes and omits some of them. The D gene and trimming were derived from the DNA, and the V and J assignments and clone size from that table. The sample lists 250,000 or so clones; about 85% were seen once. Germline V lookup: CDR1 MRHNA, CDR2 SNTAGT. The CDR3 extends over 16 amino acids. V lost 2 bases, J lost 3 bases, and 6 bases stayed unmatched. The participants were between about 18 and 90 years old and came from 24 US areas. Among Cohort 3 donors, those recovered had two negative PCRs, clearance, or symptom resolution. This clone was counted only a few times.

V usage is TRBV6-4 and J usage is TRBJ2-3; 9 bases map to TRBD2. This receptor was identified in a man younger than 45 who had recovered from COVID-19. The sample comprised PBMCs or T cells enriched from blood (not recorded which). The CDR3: CASSDGAGGPTDTQYF. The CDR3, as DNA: TGTGCCAGCAGTGACGGGGCGGGAGGGCCAACAGATACGCAGTATTTT.